The next 9 T cell receptor beta chains were all read from a single sample in a study of T cell changes during pregnancy in multiple sclerosis. This table comes from immunoSEQ multiplex PCR, and its TCRdb copy is limited to in-frame clones, with some not included. The sample includes over 30,000 clones, 80% to 90% of them seen just once. The sequencing here drew on CD4+ T cells from peripheral blood mononuclear cells, taken before pregnancy. These receptors all stem from a female donor with multiple sclerosis, enrolled in a pregnancy study.

This chain links TRBV19 with TRBJ1-5, with a tentative D call TRBD1 (6 bases). Germline V lookup: CDR1 LNHDA, CDR2 SQIVND (reference sequence). This CDR3 is 16 amino acids long. Between the trimmed V and J ends, which lost 5 bases and 6 bases, there was a span of 20 bases. This CDR3 is CASSPYRDAVGQPQHF. CDR3 nucleotides: TGTGCCAGTAGTCCCTACAGGGATGCGGTGGGTCAGCCCCAGCATTTT.

This clone was found a few times. The rearrangement links TRBV5-6 to TRBJ2-3, with D possibly matching TRBD1 (6 bases). V lost 4 bases, J lost 0 bases, and 15 bases lay in between. CDR3 length: 16 residues. CDR1 is SGHDT, CDR2 YYEEEE, per germline. CDR3 protein: CASSKLRTVSTDTQYF. The CDR3 region has the DNA TGTGCCAGCAGCAAGCTTAGGACAGTTAGCACAGATACGCAGTATTTT.

The J gene is TRBJ2-7, the V gene TRBV5-4; 10 bases match TRBD1. V shed 4 bases and J 3 bases; nucleotides not matched to a gene: 4. CDR3 size: 14 residues. Germline assignment: CDR1 SGHNT and CDR2 YYREEE (reference sequence). The chain's CDR3 is CASSPGDRGYEQYF. Written as DNA, the CDR3 is TGTGCCAGCAGCCCGGGGGACAGGGGCTACGAGCAGTACTTC.

The chain uses TRBV19 and TRBJ2-7, with D perhaps matching TRBD2 (5 bases). V gave up 3 bases and J gave up 0 bases, with 21 bases separating them. CDR3 length: 18 residues. Germline CDR1 LNHDA, CDR2 SQIVND (reference sequence). The CDR3 DNA is TGTGCCAGTAGTATGAAAGGACTGAGGCTGGCGAGCTCCTACGAGCAGTACTTC. Translating it yields CASSMKGLRLASSYEQYF. The complete variable domain, with remaining parts taken from reference TRBV19 and TRBJ2-7, reads DGGITQSPKYLFRKEGQNVTLSCEQNLNHDAMYWYRQDPGQGLRLIYYSQIVNDFQKGDIAEGYSVSREKKESFPLTVTSAQKNPTAFYLCASSMKGLRLASSYEQYFGPGTRLTVT.

The rearrangement uses TRBV19 and TRBJ1-2; TRBD1 matches 8 bases. The CDR3 loop spans 13 amino acids. Trimming removed 8 bases from V and 6 bases from J; junction bases left unmatched: 8. The germline V gene encodes CDR1 LNHDA and CDR2 SQIVND (reference sequence). The CDR3 sequence is CASDRTGQHGYTF. The CDR3 bases are TGTGCCAGTGATCGGACAGGGCAACATGGCTACACCTTC.

The chain has TRBV4-1 and TRBJ1-4, with D tentatively TRBD1 (6 bases). The germline V gene encodes CDR1 MGHRA and CDR2 YSYEKL. The CDR3 spans 17 residues. Trimming cost V 2 bases and J 0 bases, with 13 bases left between them. The DNA for the CDR3 is TGCGCCAGCAGCCAAATCCGACAGGCTGCAACTAATGAAAAACTGTTTTTT. It is translated as CASSQIRQAATNEKLFF.

The chain recombines TRBV7-9 with TRBJ2-1; D might be TRBD1 (6 bases). CDR3 length: 13 amino acids. Trimming took off 5 bases at V and 5 bases at J, with 10 bases between the two ends. The germline gives CDR1 SEHNR, CDR2 FQNEAQ (reference sequence). This CDR3 reads CASSLGQHNEQFF. The CDR3, as DNA: TGTGCCAGCAGCCTCGGACAGCACAATGAGCAGTTCTTC.

The chain has TRBV19 and TRBJ2-6; 10 bases map to TRBD1. After removal of 5 bases from V and 1 base from J, the junction contained 5 bases not matched to a gene. This CDR3 comprises 17 residues. Germline-derived CDR1 and CDR2 are LNHDA and SQIVND (reference sequence). In DNA form, the CDR3 reads TGTGCCAGTAGTCGACAGGGGGCGTATTCTGGGGCCAACGTCCTGACTTTC. Translation gives CASSRQGAYSGANVLTF.

This clone was recorded only once. The V and J genes are TRBV7-2 and TRBJ2-7; D uncertain. The V gene's germline CDR1 is SGHTA and CDR2 FQGNSA. V lost 3 bases to trimming and J lost 3 bases, with 6 bases between them. The CDR3 runs to 12 residues. CDR3 protein: CASSFRLYEQYF. The DNA of the CDR3 is TGTGCCAGCAGCTTTCGTCTCTACGAGCAGTACTTC.